Listed here is a single T cell receptor beta chain. Its antigen is still unknown. One base away there is no much larger clone; base qualities are not given. The cohort was made up of approximately 700 healthy bone marrow donors. All cohort members were sampled while nominally healthy, although unrecorded immune exposures were likely present. The donor was CMV seronegative and was included in the group of over 300 seronegative cohort members. A peripheral blood sample was collected from each donor, and TCR beta sequencing was performed on peripheral blood mononuclear cells. Genomic DNA was extracted from the blood cell samples with the Qiagen DNeasy Blood Extraction Kit. The protocol used for the library was the immunoSEQ multiplex PCR assay. The multiplex PCR relied on a mix of 60 forward primers for TCR Vbeta segments and 13 reverse primers for TCR Jbeta segments. The CDR3 region of rearranged TCR beta genes was amplified from genomic DNA by a multiplex PCR assay. Amplified TCR beta libraries were sequenced as 87-base-pair reads on the Illumina HiSeq System. As for the original processing: In a later analysis, 77 million or so unique TCR beta chains were counted across the 500 to 700 repertoires, and roughly 9.9 million of these chains were shared by at least two donors. A nearest-neighbor algorithm error-corrected the raw reads and collapsed the reads into unique sequences, merging closely related sequences to remove PCR and sequencing errors. To assign V, D and J gene segments, CDR3 sequences were aligned to IMGT reference sequences. For a sequence to be retained, a match of at least six nucleotides to both a V gene segment and a J gene segment was required. A rearrangement counted as productive if the CDR3 had no stop codons and remained in frame with V and J, and every other rearrangement counted as non-productive. Following IMGT convention, CDR3 was defined as the stretch from the second conserved V-encoded cysteine to the conserved J-encoded phenylalanine. In an earlier analysis of roughly 580 of the donors, sequences lacking an unambiguous match to a single V gene segment were excluded. An earlier analysis of 587 of the donors classified V segments as functional when productive rearrangements were above 56.7% and as segregating when the standard deviation between donors was above 5%. To diagnose cytomegalovirus status from the catalog of TCR beta chain sequences, a statistical classification framework was built. In a later analysis, TCR nucleotide sequences were compared against IMGT/GENE-DB human TR gene sequences so that V and J genes could be assigned. Using the TCRdist pipeline, a later analysis assigned CDR3 sequences along with most-parsimonious VDJ recombination scenarios. In a later analysis, every TCR beta chain was defined by the combination of its CDR3 amino acid sequence and its V-gene family, and reads without a unique V-gene family were dropped. As a way to deal with suspected cross-contamination and a sequencing artifact, a later analysis dropped nearly 600 nucleotide sequences that were highly shared and had low generation probability. For each public chain, a later analysis derived a clonal expansion index from normalized ranks of inferred template counts within each repertoire. Generation probabilities in a later analysis came from a VDJ recombination model fitted to out-of-frame rearrangements, and those results were checked against IGoR. In a later analysis, hypergeometric tests were used to score TCR-TCR, TCR-HLA and TCR-CMV co-occurrence, with a repertoire-size bias correction applied to TCR pairs. In a later analysis, false discovery rates were estimated by permuting HLA or CMV assignments 20 times. In a later analysis, co-occurring TCRs were grouped using DBSCAN, and TCRdist sequence similarity was added for clustering within HLA-allele-positive subsets. Co-occurrence clustering excluded repertoires with fewer than 30,000 or more than 120,000 public chains, plus five with anomalous nucleotide sharing. TCRdb took this table from immuneACCESS and kept in-frame rearrangements with V and J called. Such tables lack part of the clones; where checked against another copy, unresolved V genes explain under half of the gap, and the rest is unexplained. Clone size and the V and J calls come from that table; the DNA yielded D and trimming. This sample lists 94,000 or so clones; over 70% were detected once. Under 8.5% of the sample is held by the ten biggest clonotypes.

This sample is drawn from a study of cytomegalovirus exposure and HLA in healthy donors (dated by TCRdb to 2016 to 2017). Concerning the study at large: According to an earlier analysis of 587 of the donors, 150 million to 200 million T cells yielded approximately 120 million unique TCR beta sequences and about 300 Gb of sequence data. Approximately 300 gigabases of sequencing data and around 80 million unique TCR sequences made up an early release that covered approximately 620 HLA-typed donors. The genetic ancestry cluster associated with self-reported Caucasian donors included 81% of the approximately 400 genotyped donors. The study was designed to test whether signatures of past pathogen exposure could be identified by cataloging public T cell receptors. The T cell repertoires of some 670 subjects were profiled by immunosequencing and related to cytomegalovirus serostatus. Along with the approximately 620-subject first cohort, a separate validation cohort of over a hundred different subjects was used. High-throughput TCR immunosequencing, statistical association of individual TCRs with disease status, and machine learning were combined to predict cytomegalovirus infection status. To study patterns of TCR occurrence, a later analysis re-analyzed previously published TCR beta repertoires from 666 donors and added high-resolution HLA genotyping. In the later analysis, no new phenotypic data were used to find candidate immune exposures; instead, reliance was placed on TCR beta sequences and their occurrence across donors. In an earlier analysis of about 590 of the donors, high-throughput TCR beta sequencing was used to judge whether each TCR beta V gene segment behaved as functional or pseudogenic. Donor age, sex, ethnicity and CMV serostatus were compiled alongside the repertoire data. In a later genetic analysis, genome-wide SNP genotypes for 398 of the 666 donors were used, and that subset was treated as a discovery cohort. Every repertoire in the discovery cohort had been generated on one and the same sequencing platform. HLA typing included class I and class II loci at four-digit resolution. Typing coverage differed by locus: A, B, C, DRB1 and DQB1 were typed in about 629-640 donors, DQA1 in around 500, DPA1 in approximately 610, and DPB1 in roughly 450. A handful of DR-DQ haplotypes were handled as single units for association and clustering because linkage in the cohort was strong. Among about 360 genotyped donors of the cohort, an average of roughly 240,000 unique TCR beta nucleotide sequences were sequenced per donor, 15% to 20% of them non-productive.

Trimming takes 4 bases from V and 1 base from J, and the germline ends sit 10 bases apart. Reading from cysteine to phenylalanine, the CDR3 counts 14 amino acids. CDR3 DNA is the only sequence kept; it has 42 bases, read in frame from the first base. Sequences MNHEY (CDR1) and SMNVEV (CDR2) are obtained from the germline V gene (reference sequence). What the study reported, not specific to this receptor: Seventeen rarely observed V segments, including chromosome 9 orphons, were excluded from the earlier analysis of about 600 of the donors because counts were too low. CMV serostatus was the only immune exposure information available for the cohort. In the study, approximately 160 TCR beta chains were listed as associated with cytomegalovirus. Linkage disequilibrium might explain the correlated functional status among segregating V segments, but an unknown experimental factor could not be excluded. Compared with the approximately 670-donor mean, donors in an Asian-associated ancestry cluster had fewer N-insertions in productive TCRs, according to a later genetic analysis. In vitro tests confirmed that a few of the cytomegalovirus-associated TCR beta chains recognize cytomegalovirus antigens. In both the original and validation cohorts, the classifier was reported to diagnose cytomegalovirus status with high specificity and sensitivity. In a later analysis, TCR association rates were found to vary across HLA loci, with the most associated TCRs seen for DRB1 alleles and the fewest for HLA-C alleles. The authors suggested that the approach could potentially be generalized to other disease states and immunological phenotypes. Assigning TCR associations to individual alleles was difficult when HLA alleles, especially DR and DQ, strongly co-occurred. Presence/absence analyses assumed roughly uniform sequencing depth across donors, an assumption that may not hold. At a false discovery rate of 0.05, a later analysis linked around 15,000 TCR beta sequences to specific HLA alleles. Compared with equally common non-associated chains, HLA-associated TCR beta chains in a later analysis were more clonally expanded and had lower generation probabilities. While some public TCRs were present in many individuals, most TCR sequences turned up only very rarely across donors. According to a later analysis, parvovirus B19, influenza, CMV and Epstein-Barr virus appeared linked to several top co-occurrence clusters. Only TCR beta chains were sequenced in this cohort, and the absence of alpha or paired-chain data limited detectable features. In a later genetic analysis, a missense DCLRE1C variant was associated with V-gene and J-gene trimming of TCR beta chains, and the association was replicated in an independent cohort. A later analysis found that most CMV-associated TCR beta chains appeared HLA-restricted, with HLA associations seemingly driven largely by CMV exposure. A further reported finding was that TCR beta sequences accurately predicted the HLA-A and HLA-B alleles for most subjects in the first cohort. The 87-base-pair reads could not distinguish some IMGT-functional V segments, including TRBV6-2 and TRBV6-3, so those segments were excluded. A cluster of highly shared sequence variants was judged likely to be a technical artifact of the sequencing pipeline. An earlier analysis of around 500 of the donors showed that most TCR beta V segments appeared in productive rearrangements either about 90% or about 30% of the time, which broadly matched IMGT annotations. Because some donors lacked HLA typing at each locus, the association tests relied only on the typed subset.

Rearrangement joined TRBV27 to TRBJ1-2, with the D gene not confidently named. Sequenced input: PBMCs. The source of this sequence is a man between 60 and 75 years old in good health and CMV-seronegative. The nucleotide sequence is TGTGCCAGCAGTTCCAACAGTTTTAACTATGGCTACACCTTC. Translated, this gives CASSSNSFNYGYTF.